The 29 T cell receptor beta chains below come from one sample, sequenced in a study of blood T cell repertoires in COVID-19. Assay used: immunoSEQ multiplex PCR; TCRdb lists only in-frame clones, some missing. The sample includes about 300,000 clones, around 85% of them seen just once. Material: peripheral blood. The receptors come from a human donor with COVID-19, enrolled during active disease. The donor label of this sample is uncertain.

The chain links TRBV5-1 to TRBJ1-1, with 9 bases matching TRBD1. V trimming: 3 bases; J trimming: 4 bases; junction bases outside the gene matches: 7. Germline CDR1 reads SGHRS; CDR2 reads YFSETQ. The CDR3 consists of 15 residues. The CDR3 sequence: CASSSQQGAGTEAFF. Written as DNA, the CDR3 is TGCGCCAGCAGCTCCCAACAGGGGGCGGGCACTGAAGCTTTCTTT.

This clone appeared a few times. The chain combines TRBV6-5 with TRBJ1-2, with D maybe TRBD1 (6 bases). This CDR3 is 13 amino acids long. V was clipped by 10 bases and J by 4 bases, with 16 bases between them. Germline lookup yields CDR1 MNHEY and CDR2 SVGAGI. This chain's CDR3 is CATRLQGPYGYTF. CDR3 bases: TGTGCCACCAGACTACAGGGACCCTATGGCTACACCTTC.

This clone was detected once. This chain uses TRBV19 with TRBJ1-6; TRBD1 matches 8 bases. CDR1 and CDR2 (germline): LNHDA, SQIVND (reference sequence). The CDR3 contains 12 residues. The trim removed 10 bases at V and 9 bases at J, leaving 5 bases unmatched. The CDR3 here is CATGQGLSPLHF. CDR3 nucleotide sequence: TGTGCCACCGGACAGGGACTTTCACCCCTCCACTTT. Combining the CDR3 with reference TRBV19 and TRBJ1-6 gives the whole variable domain DGGITQSPKYLFRKEGQNVTLSCEQNLNHDAMYWYRQDPGQGLRLIYYSQIVNDFQKGDIAEGYSVSREKKESFPLTVTSAQKNPTAFYLCATGQGLSPLHFGNGTRLTVT.

The V call is TRBV3-1 (or the pseudogene TRBV3-2), the J call TRBJ2-1; a possible D gene is TRBD2 (6 bases). Trimming cost V 11 bases and J 1 base, with 12 bases left between them. This CDR3 contains 13 residues. Germline CDR1 reads LGHDT; CDR2 reads YNNKEL (reference sequence). The chain's CDR3 is CASSEGSYNEQFF. The CDR3 bases are TGTGCCTCATCGGAGGGGTCCTACAATGAGCAGTTCTTC.

J is TRBJ1-4 and V is TRBV5-6, with 7 positions matching TRBD1. The trim removed 1 base at V and 4 bases at J, leaving 7 bases unmatched. Germline CDR1 reads SGHDT; CDR2 reads YYEEEE. The CDR3 spans 16 residues. For the CDR3, the DNA is TGTGCCAGCAGCTTGTATCGGGGACAGCTTAATGAAAAACTGTTTTTT. Residues: CASSLYRGQLNEKLFF.

Comment on this clone: The sample carries other DNA sequences with the same CDR3. DNA for the CDR3: TGTGCCAGCAGCTTAGCTGGGACAGGGACCTACGAGCAGTACTTC. Translating gives CASSLAGTGTYEQYF. The chain has TRBV7-9 and TRBJ2-7; TRBD1 aligns across 9 bases. Unmatched junction bases numbered 2, after V lost 0 bases and J lost 2 bases. The length of the CDR3 is 15 residues. Per the germline V gene, CDR1 is SEHNR and CDR2 is FQNEAQ (reference sequence).

The chain employs TRBV7-2 and TRBJ2-7, with D possibly TRBD2 on 6 matching bases. Germline V gene sequence: CDR1 SGHTA, CDR2 FQGNSA. The CDR3 has 15 amino acids. Trimming removed 1 base at V and 0 bases at J, with 10 bases between. The CDR3 DNA reads TGTGCCAGCAGCTTAGGGGACTTCCGCTCCTACGAGCAGTACTTC. Protein: CASSLGDFRSYEQYF.

The chain is built from TRBV12-3 or TRBV12-4 and TRBJ1-1; no firm D call. CDR3 size: 13 residues. V lost 5 bases, J lost 1 base, and 8 bases lay in between. The CDR3 spells CASSIAGNTEAFF. For the CDR3, the DNA is TGTGCCAGCAGTATTGCGGGGAACACTGAAGCTTTCTTT.

V gene TRBV28 combines with J gene TRBJ1-2, with TRBD1 matching over 9 bases. Germline V gene sequence: CDR1 MDHEN, CDR2 SYDVKM. V lost 4 bases to trimming and J lost 7 bases; unmatched junction nucleotides: 16. The CDR3 length is 17 residues. The CDR3, as DNA: TGTGCCAGCAGTTCCACCGGGACAGGGATTCTAAACCGTGGCTACACCTTC. Translating it yields CASSSTGTGILNRGYTF.

The J gene is TRBJ2-7, the V gene TRBV5-4; the D is unclear. Germline CDR1 and CDR2: SGHNT and YYREEE (reference sequence). This CDR3 region has 14 residues. Trimming pared 2 bases from V and 3 bases from J, leaving 12 bases between. CDR3: CASSFSPDLYEQYF. CDR3 in DNA: TGTGCCAGCAGCTTTTCCCCAGATCTCTACGAGCAGTACTTC.

The gene calls are TRBV19 and TRBJ1-6; D ambiguous. CDR1 is LNHDA, CDR2 SQIVND, per germline (reference sequence). The CDR3 is 17 amino acids. V lost 1 base to trimming and J lost 7 bases, with 17 bases between them. The CDR3 region is CASSIAYWGSGNSPLHF. The CDR3, as DNA: TGTGCCAGTAGTATAGCTTACTGGGGTTCGGGGAATTCACCCCTCCACTTT. The full variable domain, rest sourced from reference TRBV19 and TRBJ1-6, is DGGITQSPKYLFRKEGQNVTLSCEQNLNHDAMYWYRQDPGQGLRLIYYSQIVNDFQKGDIAEGYSVSREKKESFPLTVTSAQKNPTAFYLCASSIAYWGSGNSPLHFGNGTRLTVT.

V gene TRBV28 combines with J gene TRBJ2-5; no clear D. Germline CDR1 and CDR2: MDHEN and SYDVKM. With 2 bases removed from V and 1 base from J, the gap between germline ends came to 5 bases. This CDR3 comprises 13 residues. Here the CDR3 reads CASSLTSQETQYF. In DNA, the CDR3 is TGTGCCAGCAGTTTAACCAGCCAAGAGACCCAGTACTTC.

V and J are TRBV19 and TRBJ2-5; D perhaps matches TRBD1 (6 bases). Germline assignment: CDR1 LNHDA and CDR2 SQIVND (reference sequence). CDR3 length: 13 residues. Deletions cut 6 bases from V and 2 bases from J, with 10 bases between. The CDR3 region is CASSETGQETQYF. CDR3 DNA sequence: TGTGCCAGTAGCGAGACAGGTCAAGAGACCCAGTACTTC.

This sequence joins TRBV9 and TRBJ1-2; 11 nucleotides align to TRBD1. Germline values: CDR1 SGDLS, CDR2 YYNGEE. This CDR3 comprises 15 residues. With V trimmed by 4 bases and J by 4 bases, 6 bases remained unmatched. The chain's CDR3 is CASSTTGQGVYGYTF. The CDR3 DNA reads TGTGCCAGCAGCACCACGGGACAGGGGGTCTATGGCTACACCTTC.

The rearrangement uses TRBV5-1 and TRBJ2-5; 11 positions match TRBD2. With V trimmed by 9 bases and J by 3 bases, 7 bases remained unmatched. Germline-derived CDR1 and CDR2 are SGHRS and YFSETQ. This CDR3 has 14 amino acids. The CDR3 DNA reads TGCGCCACCCATTCGGGACTAGCGGAAGAGACCCAGTACTTC. This codes for CATHSGLAEETQYF. The variable domain in full, completed from reference TRBV5-1 and TRBJ2-5, reads KAGVTQTPRYLIKTRGQQVTLSCSPISGHRSVSWYQQTPGQGLQFLFEYFSETQRNKGNFPGRFSGRQFSNSRSEMNVSTLELGDSALYLCATHSGLAEETQYFGPGTRLLVL.

The chain recombines TRBV6-5 with TRBJ1-6; D call uncertain. The ends were cut back, 8 bases at V and 0 bases at J, with 8 bases in the middle. Germline values: CDR1 MNHEY, CDR2 SVGAGI. The CDR3 loop spans 14 amino acids. For the CDR3, the DNA is TGTGCCAGCCGATCTAGCTCCTATAATTCACCCCTCCACTTT. Residues: CASRSSSYNSPLHF.

The gene calls are TRBV3-1 (or the pseudogene TRBV3-2) and TRBJ1-4; the D gene is possibly TRBD1 (5 bases). Between the trimmed V and J ends, which lost 7 bases and 0 bases, there was a span of 12 bases. The CDR3 length is 15 residues. The germline V gene has CDR1 LGHDT and CDR2 YNNKEL (reference sequence). The CDR3, as DNA: TGTGCCAGCACCCTGACAGACGCAACTAATGAAAAACTGTTTTTT. This encodes CASTLTDATNEKLFF.

The rearrangement links TRBV4-2 to TRBJ2-5, with 9 bases aligning to TRBD1. There are 16 residues in the CDR3. CDR1 is LGHNA, CDR2 YNFKEQ, per germline. The V and J ends lost 3 bases and 5 bases, in that order; junction bases with no gene match: 10. CDR3 bases: TGTGCCAGCAGCCAGGGGACAGGGAGCTTGGAGGAGACCCAGTACTTC. Its protein product is CASSQGTGSLEETQYF.

The chain has TRBV7-2 and TRBJ2-3, with D tentatively TRBD1 (5 bases). V gave up 1 base and J gave up 2 bases, with 7 bases separating them. The CDR3 sequence is 14 residues long. Germline V lookup: CDR1 SGHTA, CDR2 FQGNSA. This CDR3 reads CASSLDRYTDTQYF. The DNA of the CDR3 is TGTGCCAGCAGCTTAGACAGGTACACAGATACGCAGTATTTT.

J is TRBJ1-2 and V is TRBV7-2; D not certain. Germline V CDR1 and CDR2: SGHTA, FQGNSA. Between the trimmed V and J ends, which lost 1 base and 6 bases, there was a span of 6 bases. CDR3 length equals 12 residues. The CDR3 DNA is TGTGCCAGCAGCTTAGACCCTAATGGCTACACCTTC. It yields the protein CASSLDPNGYTF.

The chain uses TRBV9 and TRBJ2-7; D is perhaps TRBD2 (6 bases). Germline loops: CDR1 SGDLS, CDR2 YYNGEE. The CDR3 runs to 16 residues. V shed 0 bases and J shed 4 bases, with 17 bases lying between them. The CDR3 loop reads CASSVAPQGGPYEQYF. The CDR3 coding sequence is TGTGCCAGCAGCGTAGCCCCCCAGGGAGGCCCGTACGAGCAGTACTTC.

The V and J genes are TRBV18 and TRBJ2-1, with TRBD1 matching over 7 bases. The length of the CDR3 is 15 residues. Per the germline V gene, CDR1 is KGHSH and CDR2 is LQKENI. With V trimmed by 6 bases and J by 2 bases, 7 bases remained unmatched. CDR3 amino acids: CASSPDRNTYNEQFF. In DNA form, the CDR3 reads TGTGCCAGCTCTCCGGACAGGAATACCTACAATGAGCAGTTCTTC.

V usage is TRBV5-1 and J usage is TRBJ2-1, with D perhaps matching TRBD2 (6 bases). The CDR3 loop spans 15 amino acids. Between the trimmed V and J ends, which lost 0 bases and 6 bases, there was a span of 13 bases. Germline V gives CDR1 SGHRS, CDR2 YFSETQ. The CDR3 coding sequence is TGCGCCAGCAGCTTGGGCCTAGCGCCTTTCAATGAGCAGTTCTTC. Translated, it gives CASSLGLAPFNEQFF.

The gene calls are TRBV6-5 and TRBJ2-7; 8 nucleotides agree with TRBD2. The CDR3 consists of 14 residues. V lost 2 bases and J lost 6; bases outside the gene matches: 6. Germline CDR1 is MNHEY and CDR2 is SVGAGI. The CDR3 coding sequence is TGTGCCAGCAGTTACCACAACAGCGGGAGCGAGCAGTACTTC. Protein sequence: CASSYHNSGSEQYF.

This chain connects TRBV27 to TRBJ2-1; the match to TRBD2 covers 10 bases. V lost 6 bases to trimming and J lost 9 bases; unmatched junction nucleotides: 5. This CDR3 is 13 amino acids long. Looked up from germline, CDR1 is MNHEY and CDR2 is SMNVEV (reference sequence). DNA for the CDR3: TGTGCCAGCAGAGCGGGAGGGTTCGGTGAGCAGTTCTTC. Amino acids: CASRAGGFGEQFF.

The V call is TRBV19, the J call TRBJ1-1; weak D call: TRBD1 (5 bases). Germline V gene data show CDR1 as LNHDA and CDR2 as SQIVND (reference sequence). V lost 6 bases, J lost 2 bases, and 10 bases lay in between. The CDR3 runs 13 residues. The CDR3 reads CASSPTDNTEAFF. Written as DNA, the CDR3 is TGTGCCAGTAGCCCGACAGATAACACTGAAGCTTTCTTT. The complete variable domain, with remaining parts taken from reference TRBV19 and TRBJ1-1, reads DGGITQSPKYLFRKEGQNVTLSCEQNLNHDAMYWYRQDPGQGLRLIYYSQIVNDFQKGDIAEGYSVSREKKESFPLTVTSAQKNPTAFYLCASSPTDNTEAFFGQGTRLTVV.

This chain connects TRBV29-1 to TRBJ2-5; 14 nucleotides align to TRBD2. Germline values: CDR1 SQVTM, CDR2 ANQGSEA. V shed 6 bases, J shed 4 bases, and the junction held 13 bases outside the gene matches. The CDR3 runs to 17 residues. The CDR3 DNA reads TGCAGCGTCAAAGGGACTAGCGGGAGCGGATTAGCAGAGACCCAGTACTTC. Translated, it gives CSVKGTSGSGLAETQYF.

The chain carries TRBV9 and TRBJ1-1, with D possibly TRBD1 on 5 matching bases. Trimming shortened V by 3 bases and J by 1 base, and 13 bases separated the two germline ends. This CDR3 has 15 residues. Germline V gene sequence: CDR1 SGDLS, CDR2 YYNGEE. The CDR3 sequence is CASSATGFGNTEAFF. CDR3 sequence (DNA): TGTGCCAGCAGCGCAACAGGATTCGGGAACACTGAAGCTTTCTTT.

The chain combines TRBV5-4 with TRBJ2-3; TRBD2 matches 7 bases. Germline values: CDR1 SGHNT, CDR2 YYREEE (reference sequence). This CDR3 is built from 12 residues. V was clipped by 6 bases and J by 6 bases; unmatched bases: 4. The CDR3 is CASTGEGDTQYF. CDR3 bases: TGTGCCAGCACTGGGGAGGGGGATACGCAGTATTTT.